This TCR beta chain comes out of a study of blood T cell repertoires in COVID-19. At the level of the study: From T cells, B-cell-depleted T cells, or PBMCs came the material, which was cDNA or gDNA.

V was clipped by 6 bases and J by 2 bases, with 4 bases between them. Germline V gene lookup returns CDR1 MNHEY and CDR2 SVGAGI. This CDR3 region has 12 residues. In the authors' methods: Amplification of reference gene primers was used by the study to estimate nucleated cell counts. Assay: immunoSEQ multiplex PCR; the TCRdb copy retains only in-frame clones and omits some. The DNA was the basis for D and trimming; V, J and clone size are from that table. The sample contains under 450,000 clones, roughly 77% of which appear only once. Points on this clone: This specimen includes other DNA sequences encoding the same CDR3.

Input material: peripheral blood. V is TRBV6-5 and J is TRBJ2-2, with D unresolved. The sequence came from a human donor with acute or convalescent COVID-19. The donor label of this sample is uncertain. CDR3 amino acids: CASSRNTGELFF. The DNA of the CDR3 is TGTGCCAGCAGCCGTAACACCGGGGAGCTGTTTTTT.